The 20 T cell receptor beta chains below were found in one sample sequenced in a study of Graves' ophthalmopathy and Graves' hyperthyroidism. The study amplified TCR beta CDR3 regions using RNA transcripts. RT-PCR with HTBI primers came first, then second-round multiplex PCR. MiXCR, run by TCRdb on the multiplex PCR reads, gives a single entry per CDR3 protein. The table records around 520,000 distinct CDR3 sequences, 35% to 40% of them present only once. Sequenced sample: peripheral blood or thyroid tissue (not recorded which). The origin of the receptors is an adult man with Graves' hyperthyroidism.

In its sample, this clonotype was seen many times. The chain joins TRBV12-3 or TRBV12-4 to TRBJ1-1, with D possibly TRBD1 on 6 matching bases. This CDR3 has 15 residues. V shed 7 bases and J shed 0 bases, with 15 bases lying between them. The CDR3 is CASNILGHLNTEAFF. CDR3 DNA: TGTGCCAGCAATATCTTGGGACACTTGAACACTGAAGCTTTCTTT.

V usage is TRBV7-9 and J usage is TRBJ1-1; maybe TRBD1 (5 bases). Trimming removed 5 bases at V and 10 bases at J, with 17 bases between. Germline V lookup: CDR1 SEHNR, CDR2 FQNEAQ (reference sequence). This CDR3 region has 13 residues. CDR3 coding DNA: TGTGCCAGCAGCCCGACGGGACGGGGGGGAGCTTTCTTT. Translated: CASSPTGRGGAFF.

The genes are TRBV7-9 and TRBJ2-7; possibly TRBD2 for D (5 bases). Deletions cut 4 bases from V and 7 bases from J, with 14 bases between. CDR3 length: 13 residues. CDR1 is SEHNR, CDR2 FQNEAQ, per germline (reference sequence). The CDR3 loop is CASSSRDNNEQYF. The CDR3 DNA is TGTGCCAGCAGCTCGAGGGATAACAATGAGCAGTACTTC. Supplemented by reference TRBV7-9 and TRBJ2-7, the full variable domain reads DTGVSQNPRHKITKRGQNVTFRCDPISEHNRLYWYRQTLGQGPEFLTYFQNEAQLEKSRLLSDRFSAERPKGSFSTLEIQRTEQGDSAMYLCASSSRDNNEQYFGPGTRLTVT.

This clonotype was counted ten times or more. In DNA form, the CDR3 reads TGTGCCAGCAGCCCTGCCCCCGGGACACTACAAGAGACCCAGTACTTC. Its translation is CASSPAPGTLQETQYF. This rearrangement joins TRBV7-8 to TRBJ2-5, with D possibly TRBD1 on 6 matching bases. The CDR3 covers 16 residues. V dropped 5 bases and J dropped 2 bases, with 18 bases sitting between them. The germline CDR1 and CDR2 sequences are SGHVS and FQNEAQ.

The chain is built from TRBV10-3 and TRBJ2-7, with TRBD1 matching 7 bases. The closer fit of TRBJ2-1 to the DNA end suggests the J call may be wrong. Germline V lookup: CDR1 ENHRY, CDR2 SYGVKD. The CDR3 has 14 residues. The CDR3 DNA reads TGTGCCATCAGTGAGTCTGCAGGGGGCAATGAGCAGTTCTTC. Protein: CAISESAGGNEQFF.

The CDR3 is CAWIRRGTRNNSPLHF. Here the CDR3 DNA reads TGTGCCTGGATTCGCAGGGGGACCCGAAATAATTCACCCCTCCACTTT. The V gene is TRBV30, the J gene TRBJ1-6; TRBD1 aligns across 7 bases. Germline V CDR1 and CDR2: GTSNPN, SVGIG (reference sequence). The trim removed 4 bases at V and 5 bases at J, leaving 11 bases unmatched. The CDR3 contains 16 residues.

Here the CDR3 DNA reads TGTGCCAGTAGTATAGTAGGGCAGGTCTCCTACGAGCAGTACTTC. Its protein is CASSIVGQVSYEQYF. The chain joins TRBV19 to TRBJ2-7; unclear D gene. CDR3 length: 15 amino acids. V was shortened by 1 base and J by 0 bases, with 10 bases between the two germline ends. Looked up from germline, CDR1 is LNHDA and CDR2 is SQIVND (reference sequence).

V is TRBV9 and J is TRBJ1-2; D not resolved. The CDR3 runs 11 residues. V shed 0 bases and J shed 5 bases, with 2 bases lying between them. Germline values: CDR1 SGDLS, CDR2 YYNGEE. The CDR3 protein is CASSVAYGYTF. In nucleotides, the CDR3 is TGTGCCAGCAGCGTAGCATATGGCTACACCTTC. Combining the CDR3 with reference TRBV9 and TRBJ1-2 gives the whole variable domain DSGVTQTPKHLITATGQRVTLRCSPRSGDLSVYWYQQSLDQGLQFLIQYYNGEERAKGNILERFSAQQFPDLHSELNLSSLELGDSALYFCASSVAYGYTFGSGTRLTVV.

CDR3 in amino acids: CANPADRVEETQYF. For the CDR3, the DNA is TGTGCCAATCCCGCCGACAGGGTCGAGGAGACCCAGTACTTC. The gene calls are TRBV6-2 or TRBV6-3 and TRBJ2-5, with 7 bases lining up with TRBD1. The V gene end was trimmed by 10 bases and the J gene end by 5 bases; junction bases not matched to a gene: 13. This CDR3 has 14 amino acids. CDR1 MNHEY and CDR2 SVGEGT come from the germline V gene.

This clonotype was detected ten times or more. The genes are TRBV3-1 and TRBJ1-2; D is unclear. V was clipped by 4 bases and J by 0 bases, with 12 bases between them. The CDR3 length is 15 residues. CDR1 is LGHDT, CDR2 YNNKEL, per germline (reference sequence). The CDR3 DNA reads TGTGCCAGCAGCCCCGACGGGAGAGCTAACTATGGCTACACCTTC. Encoded protein: CASSPDGRANYGYTF.

The genes are TRBV29-1 and TRBJ2-6, with D uncertain. This CDR3 contains 12 residues. The ends were cut back, 4 bases at V and 5 bases at J, with 6 bases in the middle. The germline V gene encodes CDR1 SQVTM and CDR2 ANQGSEA. CDR3 loop: CSVGRRANVLTF. Here the CDR3 DNA reads TGCAGCGTTGGCAGGAGGGCCAACGTCCTGACTTTC.

The CDR3 DNA follows: TGTGCCAGTCAGGGGGTATGGGACTATGGCTACACCTTC. Encoded protein: CASQGVWDYGYTF. The chain employs TRBV7-9 and TRBJ1-2, with 7 bases lining up with TRBD1. V lost 9 bases, J lost 3 bases, and 7 bases stayed unmatched. Germline V gene sequence: CDR1 SEHNR, CDR2 FQNEAQ (reference sequence). CDR3 size: 13 residues.

This clonotype has a count of ten or more. The chain combines TRBV10-3 with TRBJ1-2; no reliable D call. The V and J ends lost 2 bases and 2 bases respectively, with 6 bases between them. Germline CDR1 is ENHRY and CDR2 is SYGVKD. The length of the CDR3 is 13 residues. Here the CDR3 reads CAISEARNYGYTF. The CDR3 coding sequence is TGTGCCATCAGTGAGGCAAGAAACTATGGCTACACCTTC.

This clonotype was observed at least ten times. The chain couples TRBV10-2 to TRBJ2-5; TRBD2 aligns across 13 bases. Per the germline V gene, CDR1 is WSHSY and CDR2 is SAAADI. CDR3 length equals 16 residues. V was pared by 3 bases and J by 0 bases, with 1 base of the junction left unmatched. CDR3 protein: CASSDGTSGNQETQYF. CDR3 in DNA: TGCGCCAGCAGTGATGGGACTAGCGGGAACCAAGAGACCCAGTACTTC.

This clonotype was counted only a few times. The chain has TRBV12-3 or TRBV12-4 and TRBJ2-7, with a possible D match to TRBD1 (5 bases). The CDR3 is made up of 14 amino acids. V lost 5 bases and J lost 2, with 13 bases in between. Written as DNA, the CDR3 is TGTGCCAGCAGTCGTAGGGGCAAGACCTACGAGCAGTACTTC. It encodes CASSRRGKTYEQYF.

V is TRBV29-1 and J is TRBJ1-2; D may be TRBD1 (5 bases). CDR1 SQVTM and CDR2 ANQGSEA come from the germline V gene. The CDR3 has 12 residues. V was pared by 4 bases and J by 8 bases, with 14 bases between. Here the CDR3 reads CSVAGGDGGYTF. In nucleotides, the CDR3 is TGCAGCGTTGCGGGAGGGGATGGGGGCTACACCTTC.

This clonotype was counted many times. The chain carries TRBV7-8 and TRBJ1-6, with TRBD1 matching over 7 bases. CDR1 SGHVS and CDR2 FQNEAQ come from the germline V gene. CDR3 length equals 15 residues. Trimming at V came to 6 bases and at J to 14 bases, leaving 16 bases not matched to a gene. The CDR3 nucleotides read TGTGCCAGCAGGAGAAGGGACAGTCTATATTCGTCCCTCCACTTT. Encoded protein: CASRRRDSLYSSLHF.

Here the CDR3 reads CASRLRGNEQFF. For the CDR3, the DNA is TGTGCCAGCAGACTCAGGGGAAATGAGCAGTTCTTC. The gene calls are TRBV2 and TRBJ2-5; possibly TRBD1 for D (6 bases). The J call may be wrong; the DNA end is better matched by TRBJ2-1. Germline V CDR1 and CDR2: SNHLY, FYNNEI. The CDR3 runs 12 residues.

V is TRBV9 and J is TRBJ2-2, with unresolved D. V dropped 0 bases and J dropped 2 bases, with 5 bases sitting between them. This CDR3 region has 14 residues. CDR1 and CDR2 from the germline V gene are SGDLS and YYNGEE. CDR3 bases: TGTGCCAGCAGCGTAGACTCTAACACCGGGGAGCTGTTTTTT. As protein: CASSVDSNTGELFF.

This chain uses TRBV7-9 with TRBJ2-7; 8 positions agree with TRBD1. CDR1 is SEHNR, CDR2 FQNEAQ, per germline (reference sequence). The CDR3 length is 16 residues. The J segment lost 2 bases and the V segment lost 4 bases, leaving 10 bases of the junction unmatched. CDR3 loop: CASSSHDLQGAYEQYF. DNA for the CDR3: TGTGCCAGCAGCTCGCACGACCTACAGGGGGCCTACGAGCAGTACTTC. The whole variable domain, filled in from reference TRBV7-9 and TRBJ2-7, reads DTGVSQNPRHKITKRGQNVTFRCDPISEHNRLYWYRQTLGQGPEFLTYFQNEAQLEKSRLLSDRFSAERPKGSFSTLEIQRTEQGDSAMYLCASSSHDLQGAYEQYFGPGTRLTVT.